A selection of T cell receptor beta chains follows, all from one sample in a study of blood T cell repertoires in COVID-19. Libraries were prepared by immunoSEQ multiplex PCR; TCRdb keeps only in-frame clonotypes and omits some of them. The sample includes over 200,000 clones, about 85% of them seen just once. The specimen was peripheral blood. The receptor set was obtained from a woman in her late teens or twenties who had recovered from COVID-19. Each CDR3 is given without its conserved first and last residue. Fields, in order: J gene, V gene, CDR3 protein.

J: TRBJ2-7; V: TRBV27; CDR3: ASSLLAGGYEQY
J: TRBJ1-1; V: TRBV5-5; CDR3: ASSLVGRTQGKVNTEAF
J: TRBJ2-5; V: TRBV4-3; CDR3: ASSQDEGEETQY
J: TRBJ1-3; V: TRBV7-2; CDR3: ASSLSAGNTIY
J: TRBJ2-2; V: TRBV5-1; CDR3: ASSPSSTPTSSGELF
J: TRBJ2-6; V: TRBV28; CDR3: ASSLWGHLSSGANVLT
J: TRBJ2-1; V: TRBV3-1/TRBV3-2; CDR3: ASSQTSVVYNEQF
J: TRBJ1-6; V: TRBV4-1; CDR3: ASSQHSYNSPLH
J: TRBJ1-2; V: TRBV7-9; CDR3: ASSFGTELYGYT
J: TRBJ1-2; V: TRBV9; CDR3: ASSVAGQEAPPTYGYT
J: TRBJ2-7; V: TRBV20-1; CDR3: SASAAGDVYPYEQY
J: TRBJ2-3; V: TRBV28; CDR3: ASSLFASADTQY
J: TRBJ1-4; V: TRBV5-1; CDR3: ASNPGQGWNEKLF
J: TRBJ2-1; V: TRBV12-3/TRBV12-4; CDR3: ASSFRKSNEQF
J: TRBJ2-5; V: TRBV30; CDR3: AWGTGGLETQY
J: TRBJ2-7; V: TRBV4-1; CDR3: ASSRDTSSYEQY
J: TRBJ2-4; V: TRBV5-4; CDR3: ASSLRGSTKNIQY
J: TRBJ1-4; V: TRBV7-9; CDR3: ASSQGQNNEKLF
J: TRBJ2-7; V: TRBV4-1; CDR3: ASSQEFKTTVYEQY
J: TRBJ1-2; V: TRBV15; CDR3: ATSPPTGTVYGYT
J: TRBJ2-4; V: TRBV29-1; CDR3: SIAEANIQY
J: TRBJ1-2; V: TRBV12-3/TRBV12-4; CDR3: ASSRQSTYGYT
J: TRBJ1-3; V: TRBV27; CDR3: ASSFIPPGGNTIY
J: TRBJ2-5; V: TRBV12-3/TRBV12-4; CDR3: ASSLRVGETQY
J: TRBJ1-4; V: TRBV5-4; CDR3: ASSLVGDRGNEKLF
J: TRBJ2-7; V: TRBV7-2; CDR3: ASSPVTARNYEQY
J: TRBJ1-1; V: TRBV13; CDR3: ASSLPGTGEFRTEAF
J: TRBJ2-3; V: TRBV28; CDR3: ASRRGQATADTQY
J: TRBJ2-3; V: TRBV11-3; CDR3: ASSVTSGRTDTQY
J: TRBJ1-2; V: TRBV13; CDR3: ASSLSSGGPNYGYT
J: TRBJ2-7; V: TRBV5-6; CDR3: ASSLRDSGEQY
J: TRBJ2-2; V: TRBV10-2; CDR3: ASLGRESPGELF
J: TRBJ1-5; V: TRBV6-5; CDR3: ATQRGSNQPQH
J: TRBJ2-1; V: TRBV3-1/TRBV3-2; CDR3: ASSYWRESVYEQF
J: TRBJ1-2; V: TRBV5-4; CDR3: ASSLGGGGYT
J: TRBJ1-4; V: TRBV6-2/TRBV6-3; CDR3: ASSGRTTTNEKLF
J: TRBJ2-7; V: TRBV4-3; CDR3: ASSQERGGAGRAQEQY
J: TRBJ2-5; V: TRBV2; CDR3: ASRWGQGTQETQY
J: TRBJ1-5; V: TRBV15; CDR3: ATSRDSYSNQPQH
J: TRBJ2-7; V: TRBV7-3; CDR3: ASSLTGTGDHEQY
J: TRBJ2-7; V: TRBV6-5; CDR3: ASSYPEGEQY
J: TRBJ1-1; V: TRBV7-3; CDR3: ASSLGGYMNTEAF